This TCR beta chain was captured in a study of blood T cell repertoires in COVID-19. Looking at the study overall: From the United States, Italy and Spain came samples of acute and convalescent COVID-19.

This clone was counted a single time. Original methodology: Estimates of nucleated cell counts were drawn from the amplification of reference gene primers. Using immunoSEQ multiplex PCR, the repertoire was profiled, and TCRdb retains in-frame clones only, with some absent. That table supplies the V and J calls and clone size; D and trimming were determined from the DNA. The sample lists some 220,000 clones, less than 90% seen once, with about a sixth in the top ten. Trimming stripped 8 bases from V and 4 bases from J, with 14 bases between. The CDR3 runs 13 residues. The germline V gene has CDR1 SGHNT and CDR2 YENEEA.

The source material was peripheral blood. V usage is TRBV11-3 and J usage is TRBJ1-1; TRBD1 might be the D (5 bases). The sequence was collected from a woman of 80 years or more with active or convalescent COVID-19. CDR3 protein: CASVMKGLTEAFF. The CDR3 nucleotides read TGTGCCAGCGTCATGAAGGGGCTCACTGAAGCTTTCTTT. Supplemented by reference TRBV11-3 and TRBJ1-1, the full variable domain reads EAGVVQSPRYKIIEKKQPVAFWCNPISGHNTLYWYLQNLGQGPELLIRYENEEAVDDSQLPKDRFSAERLKGVDSTLKIQPAELGDSAVYLCASVMKGLTEAFFGQGTRLTVV.